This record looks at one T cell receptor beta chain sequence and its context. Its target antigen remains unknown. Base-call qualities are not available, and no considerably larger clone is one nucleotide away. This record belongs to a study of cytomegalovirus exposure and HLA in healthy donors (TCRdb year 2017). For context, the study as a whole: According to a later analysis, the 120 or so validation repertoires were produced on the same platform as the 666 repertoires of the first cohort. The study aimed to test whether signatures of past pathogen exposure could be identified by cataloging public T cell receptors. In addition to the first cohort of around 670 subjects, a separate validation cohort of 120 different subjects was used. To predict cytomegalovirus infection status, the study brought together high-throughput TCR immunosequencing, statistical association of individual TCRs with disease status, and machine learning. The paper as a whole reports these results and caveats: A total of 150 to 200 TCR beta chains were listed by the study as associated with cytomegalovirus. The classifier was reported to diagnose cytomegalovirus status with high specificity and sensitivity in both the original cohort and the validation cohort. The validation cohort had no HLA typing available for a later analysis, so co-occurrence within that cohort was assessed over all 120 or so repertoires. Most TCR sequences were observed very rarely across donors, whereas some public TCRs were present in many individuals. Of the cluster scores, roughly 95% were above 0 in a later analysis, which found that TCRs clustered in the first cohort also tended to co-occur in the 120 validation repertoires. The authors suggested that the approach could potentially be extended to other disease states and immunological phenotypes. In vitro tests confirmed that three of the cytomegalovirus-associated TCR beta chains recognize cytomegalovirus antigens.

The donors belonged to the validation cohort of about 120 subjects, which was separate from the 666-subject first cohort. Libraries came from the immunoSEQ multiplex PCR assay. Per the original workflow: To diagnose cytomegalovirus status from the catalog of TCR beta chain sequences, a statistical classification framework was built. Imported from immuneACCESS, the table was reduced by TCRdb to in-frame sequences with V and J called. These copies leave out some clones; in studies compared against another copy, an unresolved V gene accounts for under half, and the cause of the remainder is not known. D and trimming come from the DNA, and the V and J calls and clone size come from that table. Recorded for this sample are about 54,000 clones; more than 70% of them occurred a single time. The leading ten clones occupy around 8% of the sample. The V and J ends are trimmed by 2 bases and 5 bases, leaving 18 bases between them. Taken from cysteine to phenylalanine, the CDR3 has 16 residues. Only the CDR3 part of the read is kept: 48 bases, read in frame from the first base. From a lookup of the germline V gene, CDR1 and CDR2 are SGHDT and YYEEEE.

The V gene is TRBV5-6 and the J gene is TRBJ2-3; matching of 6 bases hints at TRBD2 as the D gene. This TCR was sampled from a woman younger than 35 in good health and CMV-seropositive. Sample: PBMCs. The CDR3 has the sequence CASSFVELRGRDTQYF. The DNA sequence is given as TGTGCCAGCAGCTTCGTCGAGCTGCGGGGACGAGATACGCAGTATTTT.